A single sample gave rise to the 28 T cell receptor beta chains below, sequenced in a study of shared clonotypes between healthy human individuals. The table came from immunoSEQ multiplex PCR; TCRdb's copy has only in-frame clones and leaves some out. The sample lists about 2 million clones, 85% to 95% occurring once. CD45RO-negative, CCR7-selected cells formed the naive CD8 fraction, which excluded terminally differentiated effector memory CD45RA+ cells. The sequenced sample was naive CD8+ T cells sorted from blood. The receptors were sampled from a man younger than 35 in good health.

This rearrangement joins TRBV13 to TRBJ2-1; the match to TRBD2 covers 10 bases. Germline-derived CDR1 and CDR2 are PRHDT and FYEKMQ (reference sequence). V was pared by 2 bases and J by 6 bases, with 10 bases of the junction left unmatched. The CDR3 sequence is 17 residues long. The CDR3 bases are TGTGCCAGCAGCTTACACGCGCTAGCGGGGGTGCCCAATGAGCAGTTCTTC. Amino acids: CASSLHALAGVPNEQFF.

The DNA for the CDR3 is TGTGCCATTTCAGCGGGAGGGCCGGTCGAGCAGTACTTC. This encodes CAISAGGPVEQYF. The J gene is TRBJ2-7, the V gene TRBV10-3; 10 nucleotides match TRBD2. Germline CDR1 reads ENHRY; CDR2 reads SYGVKD. V lost 9 bases, J lost 6 bases, and 8 bases stayed unmatched. The CDR3 consists of 13 residues.

A remark on this clone: One junction end does not reproduce the germline sequence, and a read error may be involved. This chain uses TRBV28 with TRBJ2-2; D might be TRBD1 (6 bases). This CDR3 is built from 16 residues. The germline V gene has CDR1 MDHEN and CDR2 SYDVKM. The CDR3 protein is CATRDWDTQNTGELLF. DNA for the CDR3: TGTGCCACGCGTGACTGGGACACCCAGAACACCGGGGAGCTGCTTTTT.

This chain links TRBV5-4 with TRBJ1-2; D unclear. The CDR3 consists of 13 residues. V was trimmed by 2 bases and J by 3 bases, leaving 8 bases between them. Germline V gene sequence: CDR1 SGHNT, CDR2 YYREEE (reference sequence). The CDR3 reads CASSFNSYYGYTF. CDR3 nucleotide sequence: TGTGCCAGCAGCTTTAACAGTTACTATGGCTACACCTTC.

The chain has TRBV7-9 and TRBJ2-7; the D gene is possibly TRBD1 (6 bases). The V and J ends lost 1 base and 2 bases respectively, with 12 bases between them. The CDR3 runs to 15 residues. The germline gives CDR1 SEHNR, CDR2 FQNEAQ (reference sequence). CDR3: CASSLGRTATYEQYF. CDR3 DNA: TGTGCCAGCAGCTTAGGTAGGACAGCAACCTACGAGCAGTACTTC.

This clone was observed once. The chain recombines TRBV7-9 with TRBJ1-1; 7 nucleotides match TRBD1. This CDR3 region has 14 residues. CDR1 is SEHNR and CDR2 is FQNEAQ in the germline V gene (reference sequence). The junction had 11 bases not matched to a gene; V was cut back by 8 bases and J by 5 bases. The CDR3 protein is CASGQTGVGTEAFF. Here the CDR3 DNA reads TGTGCCAGCGGTCAAACAGGGGTCGGGACTGAAGCTTTCTTT.

As regards this clone: Additional DNA sequences in this sample encode the identical CDR3. This chain links TRBV30 with TRBJ1-5, with D unresolved. This CDR3 contains 14 residues. Germline V gives CDR1 GTSNPN, CDR2 SVGIG (reference sequence). V was cut by 0 bases and J by 3 bases, with 9 bases left in between. The DNA of the CDR3 is TGTGCCTGGAGTGTAGGGCAGCTCAATCAGCCCCAGCATTTT. Translating it yields CAWSVGQLNQPQHF.

The CDR3: CASSAQGGGWETQYF. DNA of the CDR3: TGTGCCAGCAGCGCCCAGGGGGGGGGCTGGGAGACCCAGTACTTC. The J gene is TRBJ2-5, the V gene TRBV9; the D gene could be TRBD1 or TRBD2 (7 bases each). There are 15 residues in the CDR3. Germline CDR1 is SGDLS and CDR2 is YYNGEE. Trimming cost V 3 bases and J 5 bases, with 17 bases left between them.

V gene TRBV5-1 combines with J gene TRBJ2-1; no clear D gene. V was cut by 2 bases and J by 4 bases, with 7 bases left in between. This CDR3 has 13 residues. Germline CDR1 is SGHRS and CDR2 is YFSETQ. The CDR3 is CASSFGRYNEQFF. CDR3 DNA: TGCGCCAGCAGCTTCGGCCGATACAATGAGCAGTTCTTC.

The rearrangement uses TRBV19 and TRBJ2-7, with 10 bases matching TRBD1. CDR3 size: 15 residues. J gave up 2 bases and V 5 bases, and 6 bases lay outside the gene matches. Germline V CDR1 and CDR2: LNHDA, SQIVND (reference sequence). CDR3 bases: TGTGCCAGTAGTTGGAGGGACAGGGGTCCCTACGAGCAGTACTTC. Encoded protein: CASSWRDRGPYEQYF.

The rearrangement links TRBV5-5 to TRBJ2-7; possibly TRBD2 for D (6 bases). CDR3 length: 15 amino acids. Germline V gene data show CDR1 as SGHKS and CDR2 as YYEKEE (reference sequence). V was cut by 4 bases and J by 2 bases, with 16 bases left in between. The CDR3 DNA reads as TGTGCCAGCAGCCCACAAGTCGGGGGTACCTACGAGCAGTACTTC. Protein sequence: CASSPQVGGTYEQYF.

This chain links TRBV5-8 with TRBJ2-2; D call uncertain. Trimming pared 9 bases from V and 3 bases from J, leaving 9 bases between. This CDR3 region has 12 residues. Germline lookup yields CDR1 SGHTS and CDR2 YDEGEE. Written as DNA, the CDR3 is TGTGCCACCCTCTCGGACACCGGGGAGCTGTTTTTT. Translated, it gives CATLSDTGELFF.

The rearrangement joins TRBV7-9 to TRBJ2-5, with D hard to call. V was trimmed by 4 bases and J by 0 bases, leaving 3 bases between them. The germline CDR1 and CDR2 sequences are SEHNR and FQNEAQ (reference sequence). The length of the CDR3 is 12 residues. CDR3 coding DNA: TGTGCCAGCAGCTCCCACCAAGAGACCCAGTACTTC. This sequence encodes CASSSHQETQYF.

J is TRBJ2-3 and V is TRBV9; the D is unclear. There are 13 residues in the CDR3. The V gene's germline CDR1 is SGDLS and CDR2 YYNGEE. Trimming stripped 3 bases from V and 6 bases from J, with 11 bases between. The CDR3 is CASSAERWDTQYF. As DNA, the CDR3 is TGTGCCAGCAGCGCCGAAAGGTGGGATACGCAGTATTTT.

The chain is built from TRBV4-1 and TRBJ1-1, with a tentative D call TRBD1 (6 bases). Germline V lookup: CDR1 MGHRA, CDR2 YSYEKL. CDR3 length: 18 residues. V was pared by 4 bases and J by 4 bases, with 25 bases between. CDR3 sequence: CASSPRLWLEGVATEAFF. The CDR3 nucleotides read TGCGCCAGCAGCCCAAGATTATGGTTGGAGGGGGTGGCCACTGAAGCTTTCTTT.

The rearrangement joins TRBV7-6 to TRBJ2-2, with unresolved D. From germline, CDR1 is SGHVS and CDR2 FNYEAQ. Trimming cost V 2 bases and J 4 bases, with 8 bases left between them. CDR3 length: 14 amino acids. The CDR3 DNA is TGTGCCAGCAGCTTAACTCCGGGCACCGGGGAGCTGTTTTTT. Its translation: CASSLTPGTGELFF.

This clone has just one count. This same CDR3 is encoded by further DNA sequences in the sample. This chain links TRBV27 with TRBJ2-5, with D perhaps TRBD2 (5 bases). Germline V CDR1 and CDR2: MNHEY, SMNVEV (reference sequence). CDR3 length: 13 amino acids. V shed 2 bases and J shed 5 bases, with 9 bases lying between them. The CDR3 sequence: CASSLARGETQYF. The CDR3 DNA is TGTGCCAGCAGTTTAGCTCGCGGGGAGACCCAGTACTTC.

The genes are TRBV4-1 and TRBJ2-7; 14 nucleotides line up with TRBD2. The germline gives CDR1 MGHRA, CDR2 YSYEKL. The V gene end was trimmed by 3 bases and the J gene end by 2 bases; junction bases not matched to a gene: 3. The CDR3 is made up of 16 amino acids. The CDR3 sequence: CASSHKTSGGAYEQYF. DNA of the CDR3: TGCGCCAGCAGCCACAAGACTAGCGGGGGGGCCTACGAGCAGTACTTC.

The rearrangement joins TRBV4-1 to TRBJ2-7; D not certain. This CDR3 has 16 amino acids. Trimming removed 0 bases from V and 0 bases from J, with 12 bases in between. Germline-derived CDR1 and CDR2 are MGHRA and YSYEKL. Here the CDR3 reads CASSQDGSGSSYEQYF. The CDR3 DNA is TGCGCCAGCAGCCAAGATGGTTCCGGATCCTCCTACGAGCAGTACTTC.

To note about this clone: This specimen includes other DNA sequences encoding the same CDR3. The chain is built from TRBV6-5 and TRBJ2-7; D gene uncertain. CDR3 length equals 13 residues. Trimming removed 0 bases at V and 6 bases at J, with 9 bases between. Germline lookup yields CDR1 MNHEY and CDR2 SVGAGI. DNA of the CDR3: TGTGCCAGCAGTTACTCCAATCTGGGCGAGCAGTACTTC. Translation: CASSYSNLGEQYF.

The chain couples TRBV7-9 to TRBJ2-1, with D possibly being TRBD1 (5 bases). V was trimmed by 5 bases and J by 4 bases, leaving 18 bases between them. The CDR3 has 16 amino acids. Germline CDR1 and CDR2: SEHNR and FQNEAQ (reference sequence). The DNA for the CDR3 is TGTGCCAGCAGCCATCCTACGGCAGGGCTTTACAATGAGCAGTTCTTC. Its translation is CASSHPTAGLYNEQFF.

The genes are TRBV27 and TRBJ2-3, with 7 bases identical to TRBD2. Germline V gene lookup returns CDR1 MNHEY and CDR2 SMNVEV (reference sequence). Trimming cost V 2 bases and J 0 bases; bases outside gene matches: 2. The CDR3 runs 15 residues. CDR3 sequence (DNA): TGTGCCAGCAGTTTAACTAGCGTTAGCACAGATACGCAGTATTTT. As protein: CASSLTSVSTDTQYF.

The rearrangement uses TRBV9 and TRBJ2-7, with D possibly being TRBD1 (5 bases). The CDR3 totals 14 residues. Germline values: CDR1 SGDLS, CDR2 YYNGEE. The V and J ends lost 5 bases and 2 bases respectively, with 14 bases between them. The CDR3, as DNA: TGTGCCAGCAGTCCGCTAGGGGAAACCTACGAGCAGTACTTC. Translated, it gives CASSPLGETYEQYF.

The V call is TRBV19, the J call TRBJ2-7; D gene ambiguous. The CDR3 consists of 13 residues. Between the trimmed V and J ends, which lost 3 bases and 5 bases, there was a span of 11 bases. Germline CDR1 is LNHDA and CDR2 is SQIVND (reference sequence). The CDR3, as DNA: TGTGCCAGTAGTATGGGCGGAGCAAACGAGCAGTACTTC. Translation: CASSMGGANEQYF.

The chain links TRBV19 to TRBJ1-5; D unresolved. Between the trimmed V and J ends, which lost 5 bases and 2 bases, there was a span of 7 bases. Looked up from germline, CDR1 is LNHDA and CDR2 is SQIVND (reference sequence). This CDR3 has 13 residues. The DNA for the CDR3 is TGTGCCAGTAGTGACCAGGGCAATCAGCCCCAGCATTTT. Its translation is CASSDQGNQPQHF.

This clone has just a few counts. V is TRBV27 and J is TRBJ2-7; 7 nucleotides align to TRBD1. Germline lookup yields CDR1 MNHEY and CDR2 SMNVEV (reference sequence). After removal of 5 bases from V and 4 bases from J, the junction contained 5 bases not matched to a gene. The CDR3 sequence is 13 residues long. The CDR3 spells CASSIQGQYEQYF. In DNA form, the CDR3 reads TGTGCCAGCAGTATACAGGGGCAATACGAGCAGTACTTC.

CDR3 in DNA: TGTGCCAGCAGCCCTGGGACGCCTAACGAGCAGTACTTC. Protein product: CASSPGTPNEQYF. The gene calls are TRBV5-6 and TRBJ2-7; the D call may be TRBD1 or TRBD2 (5 bases each). Germline V gives CDR1 SGHDT, CDR2 YYEEEE. The V end lost 4 bases, the J end lost 5 bases, and 13 bases lay between the germline ends. The CDR3 covers 13 residues.

The chain joins TRBV28 to TRBJ2-2; D perhaps matches TRBD2 (6 bases). CDR3 length equals 14 residues. V shed 3 bases and J shed 4 bases, with 9 bases lying between them. Germline CDR1 and CDR2: MDHEN and SYDVKM. CDR3 in amino acids: CASSFGGTTGELFF. In nucleotides, the CDR3 is TGTGCCAGCAGTTTTGGGGGGACCACCGGGGAGCTGTTTTTT.